Each of the 10 T cell receptor beta chains below was sequenced from the same sample in a study of shared clonotypes between healthy human individuals. TCRdb's copy holds only in-frame clones and misses some; the assay was immunoSEQ multiplex PCR. The sample carries approximately 1,000,000 clones, 75% to 80% recorded once. The sample taken for sequencing was memory CD4+ T cells from PBMCs. This sample's subset: CD45RA-negative fraction. The receptors stem from a man younger than 35 in good health. Some clones in this sample may be carry-over from other donors' samples.

V and J are TRBV6-5 and TRBJ2-7; TRBD1 matches 10 bases. V was pared by 7 bases and J by 4 bases, with 4 bases of the junction left unmatched. This CDR3 has 13 residues. Germline V lookup: CDR1 MNHEY, CDR2 SVGAGI. The CDR3 DNA sequence: TGTGCCAGCACCGGGACAGGGGTATACGAGCAGTACTTC. Translating gives CASTGTGVYEQYF.

The chain employs TRBV5-6 and TRBJ2-2; the match to TRBD2 covers 8 bases. V lost 5 bases to trimming and J lost 3 bases; unmatched junction nucleotides: 3. Germline-derived CDR1 and CDR2 are SGHDT and YYEEEE. There are 14 residues in the CDR3. The CDR3 nucleotides read TGTGCCAGCAGGACGGGACTAGACACCGGGGAGCTGTTTTTT. It yields the protein CASRTGLDTGELFF.

As regards this clone: Other DNA sequences in the same sample also yield this CDR3. This CDR3 reads CSASLSTEAFF. CDR3 coding DNA: TGCAGTGCTTCCTTGTCCACTGAAGCTTTCTTT. J is TRBJ1-1 and V is TRBV20-1; D not resolved. The CDR3 is made up of 11 amino acids. Trimming removed 5 bases at V and 4 bases at J, with 8 bases between. CDR1 is DFQATT, CDR2 SNEGSKA, per germline (reference sequence).

This chain links TRBV4-1 with TRBJ1-5; D is perhaps TRBD1 (5 bases). CDR1 and CDR2 from the germline V gene are MGHRA and YSYEKL. This CDR3 has 17 amino acids. With 0 bases removed from V and 2 bases from J, the gap between germline ends came to 14 bases. For the CDR3, the DNA is TGCGCCAGCAGCCAAGAGGCAGGGCAAAGGGGCAATCAGCCCCAGCATTTT. Its translation is CASSQEAGQRGNQPQHF.

The J gene is TRBJ1-3, the V gene TRBV11-1; D not resolved. The length of the CDR3 is 15 residues. Looked up from germline, CDR1 is SGHAT and CDR2 is FQDESV (reference sequence). Deletions cut 5 bases from V and 0 bases from J, with 11 bases between. The CDR3 spells CASSHRSASGNTIYF. CDR3 nucleotide sequence: TGTGCCAGCAGCCATAGGTCGGCCTCTGGAAACACCATATATTTT.

The CDR3: CASSPDQPNTEAFF. The CDR3 DNA is TGTGCCAGCAGCCCAGACCAGCCGAACACTGAAGCTTTCTTT. The rearrangement uses TRBV7-9 and TRBJ1-1, with no clear D. The V gene's germline CDR1 is SEHNR and CDR2 FQNEAQ (reference sequence). V lost 5 bases to trimming and J lost 1 base, with 11 bases between them. The CDR3 runs 14 residues.

The V and J genes are TRBV4-3 and TRBJ1-2, with D uncertain. This CDR3 region has 14 residues. Deletions cut 3 bases from V and 3 bases from J, with 11 bases between. Germline V gene data show CDR1 as LGHNA and CDR2 as YSLEER. CDR3 in DNA: TGCGCCAGCAGCCAGAACCGGGCCGACTATGGCTACACCTTC. It yields the protein CASSQNRADYGYTF.

Turning to this clone: Other DNA sequences in this specimen translate into the identical CDR3. The gene calls are TRBV2 and TRBJ1-5; D gene unclear. This CDR3 comprises 12 residues. Germline V CDR1 and CDR2: SNHLY, FYNNEI. The V gene lost 3 bases and the J gene lost 4 bases, with 4 bases spanning the gap. CDR3 residues: CASSDRNQPQHF. DNA for the CDR3: TGTGCCAGCAGTGACAGAAATCAGCCCCAGCATTTT.

The J gene is TRBJ2-4, the V gene TRBV5-1; the D gene is possibly TRBD2 (6 bases). The CDR3 totals 16 residues. V was clipped by 4 bases and J by 1 base, with 15 bases between them. Germline V gene sequence: CDR1 SGHRS, CDR2 YFSETQ. This CDR3 is CASSDGGVLAKNIQYF. DNA of the CDR3: TGCGCCAGCAGCGACGGGGGAGTATTGGCCAAAAACATTCAGTACTTC.

This clone was recorded a few times. The chain employs TRBV29-1 and TRBJ1-3; the D gene is possibly TRBD1 (5 bases). V lost 0 bases and J lost 4, with 19 bases in between. CDR1 is SQVTM, CDR2 ANQGSEA, per germline. The length of the CDR3 is 17 residues. The CDR3 here is CSVEDLAGTSKGNTIYF. The CDR3, as DNA: TGCAGCGTTGAAGATCTAGCAGGGACGAGTAAAGGAAACACCATATATTTT.